These 23 T cell receptor beta chains were all obtained from the same sample, sequenced in a study of cytotoxic CD8 clonotypes in ibrutinib-treated CLL. The table came from immunoSEQ multiplex PCR; TCRdb's copy has only in-frame clones and leaves some out. Counted here are approximately 200,000 clones, about 72% occurring once; the ten biggest clones make up under 15%. This material consisted of PBMCs, taken after 24 months of ibrutinib treatment. The receptors here all came from a human donor with chronic lymphocytic leukemia.

This clone was observed once. V and J are TRBV5-1 and TRBJ2-3; TRBD1 might be the D (6 bases). The germline V gene has CDR1 SGHRS and CDR2 YFSETQ. V lost 1 base and J 5 bases, leaving 17 bases between the germline ends. This CDR3 has 16 residues. The CDR3 sequence: CASSLRGRTAIDTQYF. The CDR3, as DNA: TGCGCCAGCAGCTTGAGGGGCCGGACAGCGATAGATACGCAGTATTTT.

V and J are TRBV4-2 and TRBJ1-2; the match to TRBD1 covers 10 bases. From germline, CDR1 is LGHNA and CDR2 YNFKEQ. The CDR3 runs 15 residues. The trim removed 7 bases at V and 4 bases at J, leaving 9 bases unmatched. DNA for the CDR3: TGTGCCAGCACTTCAGGGACAGGGGATTCCTATGGCTACACCTTC. It codes for CASTSGTGDSYGYTF.

This chain joins TRBV15 and TRBJ1-4, with 11 bases aligning to TRBD1. Germline V gene lookup returns CDR1 LNHNV and CDR2 YYDKDF (reference sequence). The V gene end was trimmed by 1 base and the J gene end by 8 bases; junction bases not matched to a gene: 6. The CDR3 contains 16 residues. The CDR3 DNA is TGTGCCACCAGCAGAGTGAGAGGACAGGGGGCGGAAAAACTGTTTTTT. The encoded protein is CATSRVRGQGAEKLFF.

The chain combines TRBV11-2 with TRBJ1-2, with no clear D. Per the germline V gene, CDR1 is SGHAT and CDR2 is FQNNGV. The CDR3 loop spans 14 amino acids. The germline V and J ends were trimmed by 5 bases and 2 bases, with 12 bases remaining between them. The CDR3 DNA reads TGTGCCAGCAGCGCGACCGACGCCAACTATGGCTACACCTTC. Translating gives CASSATDANYGYTF. The full variable domain, completed using reference TRBV11-2 and TRBJ1-2, is EAGVAQSPRYKIIEKRQSVAFWCNPISGHATLYWYQQILGQGPKLLIQFQNNGVVDDSQLPKDRFSAERLKGVDSTLKIQPAKLEDSAVYLCASSATDANYGYTFGSGTRLTVV.

This rearrangement joins TRBV6-4 to TRBJ1-5; D gene ambiguous. The germline gives CDR1 MRHNA, CDR2 SNTAGT. V lost 0 bases and J 7 bases, leaving 7 bases between the germline ends. This CDR3 has 13 residues. CDR3 nucleotide sequence: TGTGCCAGCAGTGACTCTTTAGGGCAGCCCCAGCATTTT. It encodes CASSDSLGQPQHF.

The V and J genes are TRBV7-6 and TRBJ2-7; 10 bases map to TRBD1. The V gene's germline CDR1 is SGHVS and CDR2 FNYEAQ. CDR3 length: 16 amino acids. V lost 4 bases and J lost 6; bases outside the gene matches: 12. The DNA of the CDR3 is TGTGCCAGCAGCTGGAAGGGGACAGGGGTAAGGGTCGAGCAGTACTTC. Amino acids: CASSWKGTGVRVEQYF.

V and J are TRBV9 and TRBJ2-1; tentatively, D is TRBD1 (6 bases). The V end was cut by 0 bases, the J end by 7 bases, with 8 bases between. Germline values: CDR1 SGDLS, CDR2 YYNGEE. This CDR3 has 13 residues. The CDR3: CASSVGQVNEQFF. CDR3 DNA: TGTGCCAGCAGCGTAGGACAGGTGAATGAGCAGTTCTTC.

This clone showed up just a few times. CDR3 nucleotides: TGTGCCAGCAGCGAAAACAGGGGGCTGACAGATACGCAGTATTTT. Translation gives CASSENRGLTDTQYF. V and J are TRBV7-9 and TRBJ2-3, with 9 bases fitting TRBD1. This CDR3 is 15 amino acids long. Unmatched junction bases numbered 6, after V lost 5 bases and J lost 3 bases. CDR1 is SEHNR, CDR2 FQNEAQ, per germline (reference sequence).

The rearrangement links TRBV5-1 to TRBJ2-7, with D possibly being TRBD1 or TRBD2 (5 bases each). The germline V and J ends were trimmed by 0 bases and 6 bases, with 13 bases remaining between them. Per the germline V gene, CDR1 is SGHRS and CDR2 is YFSETQ. The CDR3 is 14 amino acids. CDR3 in DNA: TGCGCCAGCAGCTTGGGTGAGTCGGGGCGCGAGCAGTACTTC. Amino acids: CASSLGESGREQYF.

CDR3 loop: CAWSSFRGQGADEQFF. CDR3 coding DNA: TGTGCCTGGAGTTCGTTTAGGGGACAGGGGGCGGATGAGCAGTTCTTC. V gene TRBV30 combines with J gene TRBJ2-1; TRBD1 aligns across 12 bases. Germline-derived CDR1 and CDR2 are GTSNPN and SVGIG (reference sequence). The CDR3 covers 16 residues. J was trimmed by 8 bases and V by 2 bases; bases with no gene match: 10.

The J gene is TRBJ1-2, the V gene TRBV15; TRBD1 aligns across 7 bases. The CDR3 contains 12 residues. Germline V CDR1 and CDR2: LNHNV, YYDKDF (reference sequence). V shed 2 bases, J shed 7 bases, and the junction held 1 base outside the gene matches. CDR3: CATSRPGGGYTF. CDR3 bases: TGTGCCACCAGCAGACCAGGGGGTGGCTACACCTTC.

A remark on this clone: Its ends do not fully match the called genes, so a read error is possible. The rearrangement uses TRBV5-1 and TRBJ2-3; D possibly corresponds to TRBD2 (5 bases). This CDR3 contains 17 residues. Germline V gene sequence: CDR1 SGHRS, CDR2 YFSETQ. The CDR3 protein is CASSLRLAEPSTDTQCF. The CDR3 DNA is TGCGCCAGCAGCTTGCGACTTGCAGAACCTAGCACAGATACGCAGTGTTTT.

The rearrangement uses TRBV9 and TRBJ2-3, with 8 bases aligning to TRBD1. Germline assignment: CDR1 SGDLS and CDR2 YYNGEE. CDR3 length equals 15 residues. After removal of 3 bases from V and 0 bases from J, the junction contained 3 bases not matched to a gene. CDR3 protein: CASSGRTGSTDTQYF. CDR3 sequence (DNA): TGTGCCAGCAGCGGACGGACAGGGAGCACAGATACGCAGTATTTT. Full variable domain (rest looked up from reference TRBV9 and TRBJ2-3): DSGVTQTPKHLITATGQRVTLRCSPRSGDLSVYWYQQSLDQGLQFLIQYYNGEERAKGNILERFSAQQFPDLHSELNLSSLELGDSALYFCASSGRTGSTDTQYFGPGTRLTVL.

The chain uses TRBV7-6 and TRBJ2-5; D gene unclear. V was clipped by 2 bases and J by 4 bases, with 8 bases between them. CDR3 length equals 13 residues. Looked up from germline, CDR1 is SGHVS and CDR2 is FNYEAQ. The CDR3 sequence: CASSLRIRETQYF. The CDR3 coding sequence is TGTGCCAGCAGCTTACGAATAAGAGAGACCCAGTACTTC.

This chain connects TRBV29-1 to TRBJ2-5, with D uncertain. The CDR3 extends over 13 amino acids. The germline V gene encodes CDR1 SQVTM and CDR2 ANQGSEA. V was cut by 5 bases and J by 1 base, with 11 bases left in between. CDR3 sequence: CSVRLQLQETQYF. CDR3 in DNA: TGCAGCGTTCGGTTACAACTCCAAGAGACCCAGTACTTC.

The chain is built from TRBV4-3 and TRBJ2-7; the D gene is possibly TRBD2 (6 bases). The CDR3 sequence is 13 residues long. Trimming removed 4 bases at V and 5 bases at J, with 12 bases between. Germline values: CDR1 LGHNA, CDR2 YSLEER. CDR3 sequence (DNA): TGCGCCAGCAGCCGTCGGGGGAGCCACGAGCAGTACTTC. Amino acid sequence: CASSRRGSHEQYF.

This rearrangement joins TRBV5-1 to TRBJ2-2; D may be TRBD1 or TRBD2 (5 bases each). This CDR3 is 17 amino acids long. From germline, CDR1 is SGHRS and CDR2 YFSETQ. V was shortened by 0 bases and J by 0 bases, with 12 bases between the two germline ends. The chain's CDR3 is CASSLAAGGSNTGELFF. Here the CDR3 DNA reads TGCGCCAGCAGCTTGGCGGCTGGGGGATCGAACACCGGGGAGCTGTTTTTT. The variable domain in full, completed from reference TRBV5-1 and TRBJ2-2, reads KAGVTQTPRYLIKTRGQQVTLSCSPISGHRSVSWYQQTPGQGLQFLFEYFSETQRNKGNFPGRFSGRQFSNSRSEMNVSTLELGDSALYLCASSLAAGGSNTGELFFGEGSRLTVL.

In this sample, this clone turned up a few times. This chain links TRBV4-3 with TRBJ2-1, with 7 bases matching TRBD2. The CDR3 is 15 residues long. J lost 6 bases, V lost 8 bases, and 13 bases had no gene match. CDR1 is LGHNA, CDR2 YSLEER, per germline. The CDR3 here is CASGGLAVLPNEQFF. The CDR3 nucleotides read TGCGCCAGCGGAGGGCTAGCGGTTCTACCCAATGAGCAGTTCTTC.

The DNA for the CDR3 is TGTGCTAGTGGTTTGTCCAGCAATGAGCAGTTCTTC. Its protein is CASGLSSNEQFF. The chain is built from TRBV12-5 and TRBJ2-1; D remains ambiguous. Germline CDR1 LGHNT, CDR2 FRNRAP. CDR3 length: 12 residues. V was shortened by 2 bases and J by 6 bases, with 5 bases between the two germline ends.

Concerning this clone itself: Other nucleotide sequences in the sample specify the same CDR3. This rearrangement joins TRBV6-5 to TRBJ1-2, with 7 positions matching TRBD1. CDR3 length equals 13 residues. V lost 6 bases, J lost 2 bases, and 3 bases stayed unmatched. Germline V CDR1 and CDR2: MNHEY, SVGAGI. CDR3 DNA sequence: TGTGCCAGCAGCCCGACAGGGAACTATGGCTACACCTTC. Its protein is CASSPTGNYGYTF.

The genes are TRBV5-4 and TRBJ1-1, with D possibly matching TRBD1 (5 bases). With 2 bases removed from V and 1 base from J, the gap between germline ends came to 12 bases. The CDR3 runs to 15 residues. Germline CDR1 reads SGHNT; CDR2 reads YYREEE (reference sequence). In DNA, the CDR3 is TGTGCCAGCAGCTTTGGGGCTTTGGGGAACACTGAAGCTTTCTTT. Protein product: CASSFGALGNTEAFF.

The chain carries TRBV27 and TRBJ2-1; 12 bases are shared with TRBD2. Germline lookup yields CDR1 MNHEY and CDR2 SMNVEV (reference sequence). The CDR3 runs 18 residues. V lost 6 bases, J lost 8 bases, and 17 bases stayed unmatched. The DNA of the CDR3 is TGTGCCAGCAGAGAATTGATCGGACTAGCGGGACCCCGGGATGAGCAGTTCTTC. Translating it yields CASRELIGLAGPRDEQFF.

CDR3 sequence (DNA): TGTGCCTGGAGTTTATGGCACCGGAACACTGAAGCTTTCTTT. It codes for CAWSLWHRNTEAFF. The J gene is TRBJ1-1, the V gene TRBV30, with D hard to call. Trimming pared 2 bases from V and 1 base from J, leaving 11 bases between. The V gene's germline CDR1 is GTSNPN and CDR2 SVGIG (reference sequence). This CDR3 spans 14 amino acids.